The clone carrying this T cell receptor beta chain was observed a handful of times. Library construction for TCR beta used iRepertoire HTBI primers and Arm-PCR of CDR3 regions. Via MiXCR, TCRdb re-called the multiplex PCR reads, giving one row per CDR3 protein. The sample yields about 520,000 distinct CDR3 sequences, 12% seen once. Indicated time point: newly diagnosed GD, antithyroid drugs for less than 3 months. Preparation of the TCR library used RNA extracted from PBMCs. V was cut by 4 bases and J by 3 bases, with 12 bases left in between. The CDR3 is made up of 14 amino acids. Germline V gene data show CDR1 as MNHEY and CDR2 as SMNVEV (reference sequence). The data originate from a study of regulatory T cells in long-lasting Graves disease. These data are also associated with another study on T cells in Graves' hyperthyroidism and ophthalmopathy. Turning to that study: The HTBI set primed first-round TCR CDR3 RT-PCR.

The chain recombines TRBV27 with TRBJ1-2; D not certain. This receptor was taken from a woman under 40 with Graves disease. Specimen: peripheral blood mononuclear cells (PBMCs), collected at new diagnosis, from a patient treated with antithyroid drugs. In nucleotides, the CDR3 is TGTGCCAGCAGTTCAGCACGGAGCTACTATGGCTACACCTTC. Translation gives CASSSARSYYGYTF.